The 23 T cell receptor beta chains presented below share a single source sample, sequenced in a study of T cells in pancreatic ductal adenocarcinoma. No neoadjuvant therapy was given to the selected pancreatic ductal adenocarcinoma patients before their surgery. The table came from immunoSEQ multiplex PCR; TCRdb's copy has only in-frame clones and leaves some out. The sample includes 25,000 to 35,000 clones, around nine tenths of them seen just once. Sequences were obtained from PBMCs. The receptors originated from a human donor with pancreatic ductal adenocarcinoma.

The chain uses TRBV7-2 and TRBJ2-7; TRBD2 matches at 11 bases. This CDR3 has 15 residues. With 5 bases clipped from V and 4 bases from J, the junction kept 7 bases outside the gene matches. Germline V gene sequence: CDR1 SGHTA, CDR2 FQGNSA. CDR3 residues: CASSHTSGSMYEQYF. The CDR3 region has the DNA TGTGCCAGCAGCCACACTAGCGGGAGTATGTACGAGCAGTACTTC.

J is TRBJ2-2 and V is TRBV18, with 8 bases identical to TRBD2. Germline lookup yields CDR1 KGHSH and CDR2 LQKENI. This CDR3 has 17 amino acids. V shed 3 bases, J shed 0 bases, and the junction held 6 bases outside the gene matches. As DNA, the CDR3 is TGTGCCAGCTCACCCCCGGGGGGGGGTTCGAACACCGGGGAGCTGTTTTTT. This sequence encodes CASSPPGGGSNTGELFF.

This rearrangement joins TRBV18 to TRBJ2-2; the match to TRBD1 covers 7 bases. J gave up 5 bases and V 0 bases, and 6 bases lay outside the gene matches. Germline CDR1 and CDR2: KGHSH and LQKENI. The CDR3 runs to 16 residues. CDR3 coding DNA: TGTGCCAGCTCACCACCAGGGACAGAAGGAACCGGGGAGCTGTTTTTT. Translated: CASSPPGTEGTGELFF.

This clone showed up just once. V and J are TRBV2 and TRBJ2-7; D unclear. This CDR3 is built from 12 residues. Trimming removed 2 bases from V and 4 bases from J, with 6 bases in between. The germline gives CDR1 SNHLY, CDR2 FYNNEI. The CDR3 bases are TGTGCCAGCAGTGAACTCACGTACGAGCAGTACTTC. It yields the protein CASSELTYEQYF.

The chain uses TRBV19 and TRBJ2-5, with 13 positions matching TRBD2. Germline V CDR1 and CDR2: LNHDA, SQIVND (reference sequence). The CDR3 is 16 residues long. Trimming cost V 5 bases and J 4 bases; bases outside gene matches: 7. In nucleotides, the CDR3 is TGTGCCAGTAGTCCCGGGACTAGCGGGAAACGAGAGACCCAGTACTTC. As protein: CASSPGTSGKRETQYF.

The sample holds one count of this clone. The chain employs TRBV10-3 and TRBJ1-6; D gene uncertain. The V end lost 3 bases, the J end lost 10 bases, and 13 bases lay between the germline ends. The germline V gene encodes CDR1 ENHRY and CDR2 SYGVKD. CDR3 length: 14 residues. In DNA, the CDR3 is TGTGCCATCAGTGAAAATGGTGTAAGATCACCCCTCCACTTT. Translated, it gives CAISENGVRSPLHF.

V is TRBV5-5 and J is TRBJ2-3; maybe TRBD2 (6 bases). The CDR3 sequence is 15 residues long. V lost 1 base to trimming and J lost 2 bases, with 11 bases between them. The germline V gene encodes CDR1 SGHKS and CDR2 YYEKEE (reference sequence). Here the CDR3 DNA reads TGTGCCAGCAGCTTGTTGGGAGGTTCCACAGATACGCAGTATTTT. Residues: CASSLLGGSTDTQYF.

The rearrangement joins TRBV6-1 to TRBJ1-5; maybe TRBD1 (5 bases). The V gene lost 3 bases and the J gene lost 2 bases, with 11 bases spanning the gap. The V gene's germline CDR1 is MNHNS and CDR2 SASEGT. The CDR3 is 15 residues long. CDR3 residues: CASSDGQGGNQPQHF. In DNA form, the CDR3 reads TGTGCCAGCAGTGATGGCCAAGGGGGCAATCAGCCCCAGCATTTT.

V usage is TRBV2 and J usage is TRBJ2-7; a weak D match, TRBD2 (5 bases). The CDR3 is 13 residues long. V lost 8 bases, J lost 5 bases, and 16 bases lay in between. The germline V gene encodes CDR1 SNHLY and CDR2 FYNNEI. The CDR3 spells CASGRDNGDEQYF. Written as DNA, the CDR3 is TGTGCCAGCGGCCGGGATAACGGGGACGAGCAGTACTTC.

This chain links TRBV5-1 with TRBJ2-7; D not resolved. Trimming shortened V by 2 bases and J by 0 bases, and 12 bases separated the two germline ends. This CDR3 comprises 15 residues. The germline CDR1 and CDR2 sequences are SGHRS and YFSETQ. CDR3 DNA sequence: TGCGCCAGCAGCTTAATTAGGACGATCTCCTACGAGCAGTACTTC. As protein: CASSLIRTISYEQYF.

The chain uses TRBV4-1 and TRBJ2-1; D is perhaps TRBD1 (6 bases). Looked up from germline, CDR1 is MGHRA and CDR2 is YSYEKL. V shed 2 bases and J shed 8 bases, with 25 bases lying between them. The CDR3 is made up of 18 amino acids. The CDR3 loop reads CASSQPQGLTPLFHEQFF. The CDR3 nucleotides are TGCGCCAGCAGCCAACCACAGGGTTTAACTCCCCTTTTCCATGAGCAGTTCTTC.

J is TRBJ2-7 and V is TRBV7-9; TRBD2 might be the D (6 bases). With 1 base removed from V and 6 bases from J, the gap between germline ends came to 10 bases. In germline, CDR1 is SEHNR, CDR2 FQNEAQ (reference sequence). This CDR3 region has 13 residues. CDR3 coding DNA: TGTGCCAGCAGCTTAGGTGGAGGGACCGAGCAGTACTTC. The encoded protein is CASSLGGGTEQYF.

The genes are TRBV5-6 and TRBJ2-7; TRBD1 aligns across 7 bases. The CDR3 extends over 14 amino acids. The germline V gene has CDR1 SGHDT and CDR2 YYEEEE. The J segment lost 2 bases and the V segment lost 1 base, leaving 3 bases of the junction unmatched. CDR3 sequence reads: CASSLQGVTYEQYF. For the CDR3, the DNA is TGTGCCAGCAGCTTGCAGGGGGTGACCTACGAGCAGTACTTC.

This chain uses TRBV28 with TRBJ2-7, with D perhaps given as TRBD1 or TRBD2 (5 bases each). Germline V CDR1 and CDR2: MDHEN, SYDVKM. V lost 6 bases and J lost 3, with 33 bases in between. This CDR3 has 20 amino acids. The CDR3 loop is CASSSLLGIDRDGKYYEQYF. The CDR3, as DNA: TGTGCCAGCAGCTCCCTGCTAGGGATCGACCGGGACGGAAAGTACTACGAGCAGTACTTC.

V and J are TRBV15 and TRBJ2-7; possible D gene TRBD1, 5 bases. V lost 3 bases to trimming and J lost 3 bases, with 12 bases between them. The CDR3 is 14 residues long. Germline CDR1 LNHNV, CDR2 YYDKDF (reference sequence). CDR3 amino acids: CATSSHKDNYEQYF. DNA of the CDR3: TGTGCCACCAGCAGCCACAAGGACAACTACGAGCAGTACTTC.

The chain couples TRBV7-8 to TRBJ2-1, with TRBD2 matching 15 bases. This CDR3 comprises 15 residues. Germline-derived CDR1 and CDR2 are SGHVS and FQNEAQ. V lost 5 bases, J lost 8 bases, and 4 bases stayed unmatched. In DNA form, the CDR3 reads TGTGCCAGCAGCCCCGGACTAGCGGGAGGGTATGAGCAGTTCTTC. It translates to CASSPGLAGGYEQFF. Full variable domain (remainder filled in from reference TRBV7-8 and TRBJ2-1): GAGVSQSPRYKVAKRGQDVALRCDPISGHVSLFWYQQALGQGPEFLTYFQNEAQLDKSGLPSDRFFAERPEGSVSTLKIQRTQQEDSAVYLCASSPGLAGGYEQFFGPGTRLTVL.

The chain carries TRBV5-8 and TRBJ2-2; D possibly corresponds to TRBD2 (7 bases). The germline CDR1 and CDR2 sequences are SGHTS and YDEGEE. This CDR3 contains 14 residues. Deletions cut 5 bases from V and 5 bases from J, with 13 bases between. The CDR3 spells CASSLQGGTGELFF. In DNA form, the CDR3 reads TGTGCCAGCAGTCTACAGGGAGGGACCGGGGAGCTGTTTTTT.

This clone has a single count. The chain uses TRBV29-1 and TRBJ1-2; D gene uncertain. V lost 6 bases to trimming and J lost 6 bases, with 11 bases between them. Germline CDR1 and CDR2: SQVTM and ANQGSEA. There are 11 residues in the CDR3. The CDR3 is CSVGLQDGYTF. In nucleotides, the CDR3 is TGCAGCGTCGGACTTCAGGATGGCTACACCTTC.

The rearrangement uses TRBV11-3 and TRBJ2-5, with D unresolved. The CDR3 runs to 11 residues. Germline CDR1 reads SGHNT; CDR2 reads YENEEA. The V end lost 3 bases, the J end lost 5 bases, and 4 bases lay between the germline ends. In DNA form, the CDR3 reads TGTGCCAGCAGCTTGAAGGAGACCCAGTACTTC. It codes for CASSLKETQYF.

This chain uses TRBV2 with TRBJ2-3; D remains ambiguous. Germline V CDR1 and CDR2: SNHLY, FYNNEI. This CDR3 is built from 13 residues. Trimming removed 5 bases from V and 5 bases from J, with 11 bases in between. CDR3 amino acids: CASSTGAGDTQYF. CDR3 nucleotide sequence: TGTGCCAGCAGTACTGGAGCAGGAGATACGCAGTATTTT.

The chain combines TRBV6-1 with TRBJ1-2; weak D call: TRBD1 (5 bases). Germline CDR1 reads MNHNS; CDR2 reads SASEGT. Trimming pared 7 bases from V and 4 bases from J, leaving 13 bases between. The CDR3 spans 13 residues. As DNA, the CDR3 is TGTGCCAGCACGGGGGTCGGGCCCTATGGCTACACCTTC. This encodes CASTGVGPYGYTF.

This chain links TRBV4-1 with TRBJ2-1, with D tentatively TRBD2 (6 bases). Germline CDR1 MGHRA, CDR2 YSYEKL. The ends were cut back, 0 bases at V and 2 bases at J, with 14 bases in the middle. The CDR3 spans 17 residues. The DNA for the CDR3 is TGCGCCAGCAGCCAAGATCGGGGGAGGTTAACCTACAATGAGCAGTTCTTC. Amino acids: CASSQDRGRLTYNEQFF.

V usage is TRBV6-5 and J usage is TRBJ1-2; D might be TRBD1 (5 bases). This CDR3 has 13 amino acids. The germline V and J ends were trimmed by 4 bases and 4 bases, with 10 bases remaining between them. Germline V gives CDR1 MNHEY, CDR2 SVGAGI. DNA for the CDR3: TGTGCCAGCAGTTTCCGGGACTCCTATGGCTACACCTTC. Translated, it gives CASSFRDSYGYTF.